This T cell receptor (beta chain) appears in the sequencing data of a study of T cells in Graves' hyperthyroidism and ophthalmopathy. This clonotype was detected a few times. Its antigen is not identified. Findings and caveats of the study: The model predicted ophthalmopathy a median roughly six months before onset.

This CDR3 is built from 16 residues. Germline assignment: CDR1 DFQATT and CDR2 SNEGSKA (reference sequence). Losses at the gene ends were 3 bases for V and 6 bases for J; bases not matched to a gene: 10. Amplified TCR beta CDR3 regions came from RNA transcripts. TCR CDR3 underwent first-round RT-PCR with the HTBI primer set. TCRdb reprocessed the multiplex PCR reads via MiXCR and lists one record per CDR3 protein. The profile shows fewer than 750,000 distinct CDR3 sequences, roughly 15% of them singletons. Under 3 months was the duration of disease in ophthalmopathy patients, who also had a Clinical Activity Score of at least 3 and a NOSPECS grade of at least 4.

Sequencing input: blood. This rearrangement joins TRBV20-1 to TRBJ2-2, with 10 nucleotides matching TRBD1. The TCR sequence derives from a woman between 35 and 50 years old with Graves' ophthalmopathy. The CDR3 coding sequence is TGCAGTGCTAGCGCTTGGGACAGGGGAATGGCCGGGGAGCTGTTTTTT. Amino acid sequence: CSASAWDRGMAGELFF.